This T cell receptor beta chain was retrieved from a study of control samples from healthy donors and cancer patients (dated by TCRdb to about 2020). CDR1 and CDR2 are drawn from the germline V gene: ENHRY, SYGVKD. The CDR3 measures 15 amino acids from cysteine to phenylalanine. The only DNA kept is the CDR3, 45 bases in frame from the first base. V trim: 2 bases; J trim: 3 bases; unmatched bases: 5. Details on this clone: Its antigen is unknown. Base qualities were left out, and no much larger clone turns up one base away.

Receptor amplification or capture employed the immunoSEQ multiplex PCR assay. TCRdb took this table from immuneACCESS and kept in-frame rearrangements with V and J called. Such tables lack part of the clones; where checked against another copy, unresolved V genes explain under half of the gap, and the rest is unexplained. Here the sample has some 71,000 clones; roughly 86% occur a single time. The ten largest clones represent under 3% of the sample. The TCR was taken from a woman in her fifties or sixties with head and neck cancer. The sequenced material came from PBMCs. This chain is built from TRBV10-3 and TRBJ1-1; 8 bases in the junction line up with TRBD1. In nucleotides, the sequence is TGTGCCATCAGTGAGAGGGGGACAGGCTACACTGAAGCTTTCTTT. The translation is CAISERGTGYTEAFF.